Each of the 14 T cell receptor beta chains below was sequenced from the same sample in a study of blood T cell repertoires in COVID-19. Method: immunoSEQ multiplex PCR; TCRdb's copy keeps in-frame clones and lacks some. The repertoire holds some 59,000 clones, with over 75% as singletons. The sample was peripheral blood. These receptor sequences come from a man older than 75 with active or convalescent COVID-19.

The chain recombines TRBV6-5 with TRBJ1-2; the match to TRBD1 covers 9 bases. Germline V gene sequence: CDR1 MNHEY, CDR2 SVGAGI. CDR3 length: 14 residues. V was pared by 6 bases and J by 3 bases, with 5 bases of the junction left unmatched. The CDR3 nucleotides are TGTGCCAGCAGGAACACAGGGGGCGACTATGGCTACACCTTC. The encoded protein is CASRNTGGDYGYTF.

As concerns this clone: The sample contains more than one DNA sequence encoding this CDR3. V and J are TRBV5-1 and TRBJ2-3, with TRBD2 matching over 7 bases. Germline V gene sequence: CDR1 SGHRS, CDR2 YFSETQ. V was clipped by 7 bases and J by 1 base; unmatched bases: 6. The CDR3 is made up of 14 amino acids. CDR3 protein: CASRGLAGTDTQYF. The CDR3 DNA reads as TGCGCCAGCCGAGGGCTAGCGGGCACAGATACGCAGTATTTT.

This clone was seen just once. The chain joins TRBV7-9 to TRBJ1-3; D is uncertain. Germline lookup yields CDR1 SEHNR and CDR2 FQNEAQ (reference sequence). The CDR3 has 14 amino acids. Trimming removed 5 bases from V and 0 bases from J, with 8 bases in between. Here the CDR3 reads CASSPSPSGNTIYF. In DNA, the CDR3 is TGTGCCAGCAGCCCCTCTCCCTCTGGAAACACCATATATTTT. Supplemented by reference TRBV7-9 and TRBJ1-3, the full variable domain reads DTGVSQNPRHKITKRGQNVTFRCDPISEHNRLYWYRQTLGQGPEFLTYFQNEAQLEKSRLLSDRFSAERPKGSFSTLEIQRTEQGDSAMYLCASSPSPSGNTIYFGEGSWLTVV.

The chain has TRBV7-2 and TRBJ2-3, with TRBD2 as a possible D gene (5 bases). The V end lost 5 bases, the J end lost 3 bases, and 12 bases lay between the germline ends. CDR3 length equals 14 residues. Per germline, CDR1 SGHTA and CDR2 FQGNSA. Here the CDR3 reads CASSPRGSTDTQYF. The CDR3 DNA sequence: TGTGCCAGCAGCCCCCGCGGGTCAACAGATACGCAGTATTTT.

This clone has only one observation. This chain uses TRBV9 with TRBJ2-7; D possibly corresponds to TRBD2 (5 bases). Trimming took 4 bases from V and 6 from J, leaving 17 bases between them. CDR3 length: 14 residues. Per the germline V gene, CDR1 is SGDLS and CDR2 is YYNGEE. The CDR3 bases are TGTGCCAGCAGCCCCCGGGGTGGGAGTGGCGAGCAGTACTTC. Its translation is CASSPRGGSGEQYF.

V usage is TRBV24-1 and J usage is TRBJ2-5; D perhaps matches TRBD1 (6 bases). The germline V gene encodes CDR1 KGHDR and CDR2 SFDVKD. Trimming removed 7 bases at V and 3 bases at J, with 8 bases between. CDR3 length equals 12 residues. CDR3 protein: CATRDRKETQYF. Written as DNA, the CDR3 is TGTGCCACCAGGGACAGAAAAGAGACCCAGTACTTC.

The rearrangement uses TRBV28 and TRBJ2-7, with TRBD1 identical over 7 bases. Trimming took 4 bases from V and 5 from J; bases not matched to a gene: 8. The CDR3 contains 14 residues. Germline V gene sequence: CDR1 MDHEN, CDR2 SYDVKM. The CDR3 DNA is TGTGCCAGCAGTTCGGGACAGATCGGCCACGAGCAGTACTTC. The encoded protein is CASSSGQIGHEQYF.

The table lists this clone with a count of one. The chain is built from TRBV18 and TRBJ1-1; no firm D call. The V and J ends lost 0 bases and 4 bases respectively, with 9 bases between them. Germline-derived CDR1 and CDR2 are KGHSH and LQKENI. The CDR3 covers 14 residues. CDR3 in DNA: TGTGCCAGCTCACCACCGACGGCGGGCACTGAAGCTTTCTTT. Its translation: CASSPPTAGTEAFF. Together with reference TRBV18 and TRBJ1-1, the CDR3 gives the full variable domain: NAGVMQNPRHLVRRRGQEARLRCSPMKGHSHVYWYRQLPEEGLKFMVYLQKENIIDESGMPKERFSAEFPKEGPSILRIQQVVRGDSAAYFCASSPPTAGTEAFFGQGTRLTVV.

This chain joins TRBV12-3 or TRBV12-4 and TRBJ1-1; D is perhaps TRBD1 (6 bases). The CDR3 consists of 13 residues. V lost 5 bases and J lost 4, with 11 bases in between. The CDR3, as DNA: TGTGCCAGCAGTCAGGGGTCGGGCACTGAAGCTTTCTTT. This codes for CASSQGSGTEAFF.

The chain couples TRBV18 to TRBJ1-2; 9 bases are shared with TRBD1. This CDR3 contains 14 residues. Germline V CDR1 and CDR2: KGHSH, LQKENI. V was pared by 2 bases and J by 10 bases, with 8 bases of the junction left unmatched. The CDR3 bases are TGTGCCAGCTCACCAGATTCCGGGACAGGGATCTACACCTTC. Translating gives CASSPDSGTGIYTF. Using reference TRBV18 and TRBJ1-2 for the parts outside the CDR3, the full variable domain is NAGVMQNPRHLVRRRGQEARLRCSPMKGHSHVYWYRQLPEEGLKFMVYLQKENIIDESGMPKERFSAEFPKEGPSILRIQQVVRGDSAAYFCASSPDSGTGIYTFGSGTRLTVV.

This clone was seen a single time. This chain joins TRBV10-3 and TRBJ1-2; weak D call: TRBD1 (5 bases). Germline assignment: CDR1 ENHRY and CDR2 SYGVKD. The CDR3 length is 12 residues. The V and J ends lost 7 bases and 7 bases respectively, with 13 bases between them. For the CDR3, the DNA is TGTGCCATCACCCAGGGAGGGTTTGGCTACACCTTC. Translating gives CAITQGGFGYTF.

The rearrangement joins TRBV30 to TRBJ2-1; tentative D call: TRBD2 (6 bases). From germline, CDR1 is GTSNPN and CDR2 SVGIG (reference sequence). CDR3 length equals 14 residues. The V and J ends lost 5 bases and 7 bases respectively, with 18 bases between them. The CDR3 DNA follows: TGTGCCTGGTCCCCGGGACTCGCAGAAAATGAGCAGTTCTTC. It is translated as CAWSPGLAENEQFF. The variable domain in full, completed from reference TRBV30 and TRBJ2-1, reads SQTIHQWPATLVQPVGSPLSLECTVEGTSNPNLYWYRQAAGRGLQLLFYSVGIGQISSEVPQNLSASRPQDRQFILSSKKLLLSDSGFYLCAWSPGLAENEQFFGPGTRLTVL.

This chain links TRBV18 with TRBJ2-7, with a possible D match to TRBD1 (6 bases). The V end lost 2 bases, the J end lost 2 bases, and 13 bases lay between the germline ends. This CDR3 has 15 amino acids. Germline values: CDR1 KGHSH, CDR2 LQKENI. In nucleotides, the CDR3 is TGTGCCAGCTCACCAATTATGACAGGCGCCTACGAGCAGTACTTC. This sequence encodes CASSPIMTGAYEQYF.

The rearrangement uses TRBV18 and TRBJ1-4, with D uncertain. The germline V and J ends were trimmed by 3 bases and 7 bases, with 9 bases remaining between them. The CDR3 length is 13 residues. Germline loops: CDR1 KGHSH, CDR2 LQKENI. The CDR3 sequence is CASSPMRVEKLFF. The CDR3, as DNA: TGTGCCAGCTCACCTATGCGTGTTGAAAAACTGTTTTTT.